The clone carrying this T cell receptor (beta chain) was seen only a few times. The antigen remains unidentified. This record belongs to a study of T cells in Graves' hyperthyroidism and ophthalmopathy. Findings and caveats of the study: Progression to ophthalmopathy was predicted a median of approximately 6.4 months early. Most expanded thyroid clonotypes above 0.001 recurred in blood.

Clinical symptoms, serum thyroxine, TRAb, thyroid ultrasound and orbital computed tomography established diagnosis. TCR beta CDR3 regions were amplified from RNA transcripts. Using the HTBI primer set, a first-round RT-PCR was run on the TCR CDR3. TCRdb re-derived calls from the multiplex PCR reads in MiXCR, one entry per CDR3 protein. The sample lists more than 500,000 distinct CDR3 sequences; roughly 50% were seen once. The sequence derives from an adult woman with Graves' disease, either hyperthyroidism or ophthalmopathy (not recorded which). Sequencing was carried out using peripheral blood or thyroid tissue (not recorded which).

CDR3 loop: CASSVLGDGDQPQHF. The CDR3 DNA reads as TGTGCCAGCAGCGTCCTCGGGGACGGTGATCAGCCCCAGCATTTT. The chain recombines TRBV28 with TRBJ1-5; maybe TRBD1 (5 bases). Looked up from germline, CDR1 is MDHEN and CDR2 is SYDVKM. There are 15 residues in the CDR3. V was pared by 6 bases and J by 5 bases, with 17 bases between.